This passage covers 10 T cell receptor beta chains from one sample sequenced in a study of blood T cell repertoires in COVID-19. The protocol was immunoSEQ multiplex PCR, while the TCRdb copy is restricted to in-frame clones and leaves out a portion. The repertoire holds about 220,000 clones, 70% to 90% seen once, with 9.5% to 15% in the top ten. The sample comprised peripheral blood. Source of these receptors: a human donor in a cohort sampled during active COVID-19.

V usage is TRBV11-2 and J usage is TRBJ2-3; perhaps TRBD1 as D (5 bases). V was shortened by 8 bases and J by 2 bases, with 14 bases between the two germline ends. Germline-derived CDR1 and CDR2 are SGHAT and FQNNGV. CDR3 length: 14 amino acids. The CDR3 spells CASGETVHTDTQYF. The CDR3 bases are TGTGCCAGCGGCGAGACAGTCCACACAGATACGCAGTATTTT.

V gene TRBV19 combines with J gene TRBJ2-2; D call uncertain. Between the trimmed V and J ends, which lost 2 bases and 7 bases, there was a span of 8 bases. Germline loops: CDR1 LNHDA, CDR2 SQIVND (reference sequence). The CDR3 totals 13 residues. CDR3 amino acids: CASSIRVGGELFF. The CDR3 bases are TGTGCCAGTAGTATACGGGTGGGCGGGGAGCTGTTTTTT.

CDR3 nucleotides: TGTGCCAGTAGTACCCAGGGTATCTATCCCCAGCATTTT. It translates to CASSTQGIYPQHF. The V call is TRBV19, the J call TRBJ1-5; TRBD1 is a possible D gene (5 bases). Germline CDR1 reads LNHDA; CDR2 reads SQIVND (reference sequence). CDR3 length: 13 amino acids. Trimming removed 4 bases from V and 10 bases from J, with 14 bases in between.

The J gene is TRBJ1-2, the V gene TRBV19, with TRBD1 matching 8 bases. CDR3 size: 16 residues. V was pared by 5 bases and J by 4 bases, with 12 bases of the junction left unmatched. Germline-derived CDR1 and CDR2 are LNHDA and SQIVND (reference sequence). The CDR3 DNA follows: TGTGCCAGTAGTCCCCCCGGCGGACAGGGAGTCTATGGCTACACCTTC. It yields the protein CASSPPGGQGVYGYTF.

The chain is built from TRBV5-1 and TRBJ2-1, with D possibly being TRBD2 (6 bases). The V end was cut by 3 bases, the J end by 0 bases, with 10 bases between. There are 15 residues in the CDR3. CDR1 is SGHRS and CDR2 is YFSETQ in the germline V gene. This CDR3 is CASSSAGSSYNEQFF. CDR3 nucleotides: TGCGCCAGCAGCTCGGCGGGAAGCTCCTACAATGAGCAGTTCTTC.

This clone was counted once. The chain employs TRBV7-9 and TRBJ2-5; 8 nucleotides line up with TRBD1. The V gene's germline CDR1 is SEHNR and CDR2 FQNEAQ (reference sequence). This CDR3 comprises 16 residues. V shed 5 bases, J shed 2 bases, and the junction held 10 bases outside the gene matches. CDR3 loop: CASSTRTGLDQETQYF. The CDR3 DNA reads TGTGCCAGCAGCACTAGGACAGGGTTGGATCAAGAGACCCAGTACTTC.

This clone has a handful of counts. The chain uses TRBV5-1 and TRBJ1-1, with 7 bases aligning to TRBD1. CDR1 and CDR2 from the germline V gene are SGHRS and YFSETQ. The CDR3 contains 15 residues. V shed 4 bases, J shed 4 bases, and the junction held 10 bases outside the gene matches. CDR3 in amino acids: CASSVQGVESTEAFF. The CDR3 region has the DNA TGCGCCAGCAGCGTTCAGGGGGTTGAAAGCACTGAAGCTTTCTTT.

The genes are TRBV2 and TRBJ2-2; no clear D gene. Trimming removed 2 bases from V and 4 bases from J, with 8 bases in between. This CDR3 has 14 amino acids. Germline CDR1 reads SNHLY; CDR2 reads FYNNEI. The CDR3 DNA follows: TGTGCCAGCAGTGAACGGTCGATCACCGGGGAGCTGTTTTTT. Translating it yields CASSERSITGELFF.

V is TRBV10-3 and J is TRBJ1-3; D unclear. Trimming stripped 5 bases from V and 0 bases from J, with 11 bases between. This CDR3 has 15 residues. Looked up from germline, CDR1 is ENHRY and CDR2 is SYGVKD. The CDR3 protein is CAISPGIGSGNTIYF. As DNA, the CDR3 is TGTGCCATCAGTCCGGGGATCGGCTCTGGAAACACCATATATTTT.

V usage is TRBV7-9 and J usage is TRBJ2-3; 10 nucleotides align to TRBD2. Unmatched junction bases numbered 2, after V lost 5 bases and J lost 3 bases. Per the germline V gene, CDR1 is SEHNR and CDR2 is FQNEAQ (reference sequence). The CDR3 is 14 residues long. CDR3 sequence reads: CASSRTSGTDTQYF. Written as DNA, the CDR3 is TGTGCCAGCAGCCGGACTAGCGGTACAGATACGCAGTATTTT.